The rows below give T cell receptor beta chains drawn from one sample of a study of CD8 T cells in ankylosing spondylitis. TCRdb re-derived calls from the 5' RACE reads in MiXCR, one entry per CDR3 protein. The sample yields roughly 170,000 distinct CDR3 sequences, approximately 9.9% seen once. The sequencing input was blood, either unsorted or a sorted T cell fraction (not recorded which). The receptors derive from a female donor with ankylosing spondylitis or in good health (not recorded which). The CDR3 runs from the conserved cysteine through the conserved F or W. The D gene is left open where the match is weak. Size values are once, few and many counts, or a class for expanded clones, and some rows have none.

V gene	D gene	CDR3 length	J gene	clone size	CDR3 DNA	CDR3 protein
TRBV6-5	TRBD2	15	TRBJ2-7	NA	TGTGCCAGCAGTTACGGCCCTAGCGGGAGGAGCGAGCAGTACTTC	CASSYGPSGRSEQYF
TRBV7-2	NA	15	TRBJ2-1	few	TGTGCCAGCAGCCCCTGGCCGGGACCCTCGAATGAGCAGTTCTTC	CASSPWPGPSNEQFF
TRBV5-1	NA	15	TRBJ2-1	many	TGCGCCAGCAGCTTCCGGGAGCCAGCCTACAATGAGCAGTTCTTC	CASSFREPAYNEQFF
TRBV20-1	NA	19	TRBJ2-7	NA	TGCAGTGCTAGAGATCCCAGAACAGGGTCCAGGGGTTTCTCCTACGAGCAGTACTTC	CSARDPRTGSRGFSYEQYF
TRBV7-9	TRBD1	14	TRBJ2-1	NA	TGTGCCAGCAGCTTACAGTACAGGGGGAATGAGCAGTTCTTC	CASSLQYRGNEQFF
TRBV9	NA	14	TRBJ1-1	few	TGTGCCAGCAGCGTATCCGGGACGAACACTGAAGCTTTCTTT	CASSVSGTNTEAFF
TRBV2	NA	16	TRBJ2-7	few	TGTGCCAGCAGTGAAGCGGAGGATAGCGGTTTCTACGAGCAGTACTTC	CASSEAEDSGFYEQYF
TRBV7-2	NA	12	TRBJ1-1	many	TGTGCCAGCATCCCCCCAGTAACTGAAGCTTTCTTT	CASIPPVTEAFF
TRBV20-1	TRBD2	14	TRBJ2-3	NA	TGCAGTGCTGCAGAGCGGGAGAGCGGAGATACGCAGTATTTT	CSAAERESGDTQYF
TRBV24-1	NA	12	TRBJ2-1	few	TGTGCCACCAAGACTGCGAACAATGAGCAGTTCTTC	CATKTANNEQFF
TRBV7-9	TRBD1	16	TRBJ1-1	few	TGTGCCAGCAGCCTGGCCGGGACAGCACCACAGGGTGAAGCTTTCTTT	CASSLAGTAPQGEAFF
TRBV12-5	NA	12	TRBJ1-1	few	TGTGCTAGTGCGGCTCGGGGGGCTGAAGCTTTCTTT	CASAARGAEAFF
TRBV24-1	TRBD1	14	TRBJ2-1	many	TGTGCCACCATTGAACAGGGGCCATACAATGAGCAGTTCTTC	CATIEQGPYNEQFF
TRBV3-1	TRBD2	17	TRBJ2-7	many	TGTGCCAGCAGCCAAGAACGGGGGGGGACTAGCTCCTACGAGCAGTACTTC	CASSQERGGTSSYEQYF
TRBV11-2	NA	14	TRBJ2-1	many	TGTGCCAGCACCCGTCCCGGACCGAACAATGAGCAGTTCTTC	CASTRPGPNNEQFF
TRBV7-9	TRBD1	15	TRBJ1-1	many	TGTGCCAGCAGCTTAGAGGGGGCCTGGGGTACTGAAGCTTTCTTT	CASSLEGAWGTEAFF
TRBV6-2/TRBV6-3	TRBD2	14	TRBJ2-7	few	TGTGCCAGCAGCTCTAGCGGGCATACCTACGAGCAGTACTTC	CASSSSGHTYEQYF
TRBV28	NA	15	TRBJ2-3	many	TGTGCCAGCAGGCTTTCGGGCGGGAGCACAGATACGCAGTATTTT	CASRLSGGSTDTQYF
TRBV5-8	NA	12	TRBJ1-4	NA	TGTGCCAGCAGCTTCGACTCCAATCCCCTGTTTTTT	CASSFDSNPLFF
TRBV10-3	NA	13	TRBJ2-1	many	TGTGCCATCAGTGAGTCGAGTAGAAGTGAGCAGTTCTTC	CAISESSRSEQFF
TRBV7-2	NA	14	TRBJ1-6	NA	TGTGCCAGCAGCTTAGGGGTCGGGCGGTCACCCCTCCACTTT	CASSLGVGRSPLHF
TRBV13	NA	15	TRBJ2-1	many	TGTGCCAGCAGCTTAGGGACAACTTCCTACAATGAGCAGTTCTTC	CASSLGTTSYNEQFF
TRBV5-4	NA	14	TRBJ2-5	NA	TGTGCCAGCAGCCCACTCGGCCCCCCAGAGACCCAGTACTTC	CASSPLGPPETQYF
TRBV4-3	NA	16	TRBJ2-6	NA	TGCGCCAGCAGCAAAGGGGGAACGGTACGGGCCAACGTCCTGACTTTC	CASSKGGTVRANVLTF
TRBV2	NA	12	TRBJ2-7	NA	TGTGCCAGCAGTGACCGGTGGGACGAGCAGTACTTC	CASSDRWDEQYF